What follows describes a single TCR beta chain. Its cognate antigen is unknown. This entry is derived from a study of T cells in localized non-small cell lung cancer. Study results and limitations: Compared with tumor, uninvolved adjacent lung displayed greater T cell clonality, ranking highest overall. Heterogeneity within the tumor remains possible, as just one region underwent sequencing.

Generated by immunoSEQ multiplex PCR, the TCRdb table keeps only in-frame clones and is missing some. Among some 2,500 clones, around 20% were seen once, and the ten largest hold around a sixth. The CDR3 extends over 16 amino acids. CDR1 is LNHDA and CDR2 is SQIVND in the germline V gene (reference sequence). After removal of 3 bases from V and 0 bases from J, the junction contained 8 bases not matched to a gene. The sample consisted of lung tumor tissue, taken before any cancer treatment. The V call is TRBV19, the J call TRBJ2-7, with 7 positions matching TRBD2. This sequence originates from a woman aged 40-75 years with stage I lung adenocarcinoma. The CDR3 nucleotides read TGTGCCAGTAGTATCGGGACTACGAGTATCTCCTACGAGCAGTACTTC. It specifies CASSIGTTSISYEQYF.